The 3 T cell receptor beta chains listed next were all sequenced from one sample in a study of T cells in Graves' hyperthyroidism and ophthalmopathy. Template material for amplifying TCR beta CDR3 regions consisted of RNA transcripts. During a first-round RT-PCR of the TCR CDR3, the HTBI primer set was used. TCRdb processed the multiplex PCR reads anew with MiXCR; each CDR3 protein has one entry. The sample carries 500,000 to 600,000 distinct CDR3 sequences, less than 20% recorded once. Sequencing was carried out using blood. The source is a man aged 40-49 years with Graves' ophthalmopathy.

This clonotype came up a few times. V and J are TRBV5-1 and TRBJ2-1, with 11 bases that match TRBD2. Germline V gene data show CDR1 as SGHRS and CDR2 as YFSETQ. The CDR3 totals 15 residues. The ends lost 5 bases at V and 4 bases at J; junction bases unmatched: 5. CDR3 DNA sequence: TGCGCCAGCAGTGGGGGACTAGCGGTATACAATGAGCAGTTCTTC. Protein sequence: CASSGGLAVYNEQFF.

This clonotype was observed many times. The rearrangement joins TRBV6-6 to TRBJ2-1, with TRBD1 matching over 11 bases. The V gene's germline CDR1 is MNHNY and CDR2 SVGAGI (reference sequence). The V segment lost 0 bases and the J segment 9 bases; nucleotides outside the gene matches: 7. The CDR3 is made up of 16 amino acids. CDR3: CASSYSGTGGSGEQFF. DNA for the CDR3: TGTGCCAGCAGTTACTCCGGGACAGGGGGTTCGGGTGAGCAGTTCTTC.

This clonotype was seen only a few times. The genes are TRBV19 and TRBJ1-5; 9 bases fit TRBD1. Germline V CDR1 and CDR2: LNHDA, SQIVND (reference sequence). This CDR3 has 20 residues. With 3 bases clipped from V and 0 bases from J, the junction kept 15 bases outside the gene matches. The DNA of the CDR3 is TGTGCCAGTAGTATCGACTCGGACAGGGGCAGTAGTATTAGCAATCAGCCCCAGCATTTT. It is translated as CASSIDSDRGSSISNQPQHF. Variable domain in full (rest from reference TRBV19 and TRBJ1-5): DGGITQSPKYLFRKEGQNVTLSCEQNLNHDAMYWYRQDPGQGLRLIYYSQIVNDFQKGDIAEGYSVSREKKESFPLTVTSAQKNPTAFYLCASSIDSDRGSSISNQPQHFGDGTRLSIL.